This T cell receptor (beta chain) derives from a study of T-cell memory formation after mild COVID-19. To note about this clonotype: The target antigen is unknown.

Study outcomes and limitations: Some SARS-CoV-2-responding clones were already detected in memory before infection.

From the 5' RACE reads, TCRdb called clonotypes with MiXCR, one entry per CDR3 protein. The repertoire holds approximately 390,000 distinct CDR3 sequences, 15% to 20% seen once, with about 22% in the top ten. This CDR3 comprises 12 residues. CDR1 and CDR2 from the germline V gene are LGHDT and YNNKEL (reference sequence). The ends were cut back, 0 bases at V and 6 bases at J, with 5 bases in the middle. The TCR was taken from a man between 18 and 35 years old who had mild COVID-19 (a few samples of this study predate the infection). Cell type and time point are not known. The specimen was PBMCs or a T cell subset sorted from them (not recorded which). This sequence joins TRBV3-1 and TRBJ2-5; D call uncertain. As DNA, the CDR3 is TGTGCCAGCAGCCAAGATCAGAAGACCCAGTACTTC. Translation: CASSQDQKTQYF.